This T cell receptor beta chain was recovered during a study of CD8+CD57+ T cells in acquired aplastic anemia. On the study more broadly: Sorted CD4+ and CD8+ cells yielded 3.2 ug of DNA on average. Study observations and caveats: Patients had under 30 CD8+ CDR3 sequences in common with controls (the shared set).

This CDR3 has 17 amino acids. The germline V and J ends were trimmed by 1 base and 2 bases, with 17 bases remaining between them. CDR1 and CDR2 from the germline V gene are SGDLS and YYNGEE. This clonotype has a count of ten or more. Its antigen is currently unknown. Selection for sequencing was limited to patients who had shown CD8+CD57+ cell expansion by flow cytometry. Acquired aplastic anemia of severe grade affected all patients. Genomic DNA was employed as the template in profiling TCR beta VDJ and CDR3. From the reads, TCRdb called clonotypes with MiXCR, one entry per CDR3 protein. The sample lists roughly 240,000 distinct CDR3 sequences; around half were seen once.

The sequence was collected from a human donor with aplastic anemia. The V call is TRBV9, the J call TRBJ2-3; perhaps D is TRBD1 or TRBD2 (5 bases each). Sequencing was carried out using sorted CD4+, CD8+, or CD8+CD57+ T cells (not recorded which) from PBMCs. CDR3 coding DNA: TGTGCCAGCAGCGTAAATACGGGGACCCTCAACACAGATACGCAGTATTTT. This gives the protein CASSVNTGTLNTDTQYF.